The 9 T cell receptor beta chains given below trace back to one sample, sequenced in a study of CXCR3-negative and CXCR3-positive naive CD8 T cells. The TRB libraries of cDNA were built by UMI-labeled 5' RACE. TCRdb reprocessed the 5' RACE reads, keeping one entry per CDR3 protein, no DNA. The sample yields around 56,000 distinct CDR3 sequences, of which the top ten take up around 0.4%. What was sequenced was naive CXCR3- CD8+ T cells from blood. The subset is: CD45RO-CCR7+CD27+CD95- naive CD8+ T cells lacking CXCR3 (TNR3-). The receptors derive from a human donor in good health. Some clones in this sample may be carry-over from other donors' samples.

The CDR3 sequence is CASSPWVTGSSGANVLTF. The chain links TRBV12-3 or TRBV12-4 to TRBJ2-6; with no DNA, the TCRdb D assignment of TRBD1 cannot be verified. The CDR3 length is 18 residues.

The gene calls are TRBV28 and TRBJ2-5; TCRdb's D call, TRBD1, is unchecked because there is no DNA. This CDR3 has 14 residues. In germline, CDR1 is MDHEN, CDR2 SYDVKM. This CDR3 reads CASSPPTGQETQYF.

The chain employs TRBV30 and TRBJ2-3. CDR3 length equals 13 residues. Germline loops: CDR1 GTSNPN, CDR2 SVGIG (reference sequence). The CDR3 loop is CAWSITSTDTQYF.

The V call is TRBV19, the J call TRBJ2-2. Germline CDR1 and CDR2: LNHDA and SQIVND (reference sequence). The CDR3 contains 11 residues. The CDR3 spells CASRFAGELFF.

V and J are TRBV7-9 and TRBJ2-2. CDR3 length equals 15 residues. The germline gives CDR1 SEHNR, CDR2 FQNEAQ (reference sequence). CDR3 residues: CASSFWKGNTGELFF.

The gene calls are TRBV6-2 or TRBV6-3 and TRBJ2-1; absent DNA, TCRdb's TRBD2 call cannot be checked. Germline lookup yields CDR1 MNHEY and CDR2 SVGEGT. The CDR3 extends over 16 amino acids. CDR3 residues: CASSETSGGEDNEQFF.

The rearrangement links TRBV3-1 to TRBJ2-1; TCRdb gives TRBD1 as the D gene, but with no DNA this cannot be confirmed. The CDR3 contains 15 residues. From germline, CDR1 is LGHDT and CDR2 YNNKEL (reference sequence). CDR3 residues: CASSPGYQSYNEQFF.

This chain links TRBV20-1 with TRBJ2-1; TCRdb picks TRBD2, but there is no DNA to check that call. This CDR3 comprises 14 residues. The germline V gene encodes CDR1 DFQATT and CDR2 SNEGSKA (reference sequence). CDR3: CSVIREGTYNEQFF.

The CDR3 region is CSVTGDPNTEAFF. This chain joins TRBV29-1 and TRBJ1-1; TCRdb gives TRBD1 as the D gene, but with no DNA this cannot be confirmed. Germline V gene data show CDR1 as SQVTM and CDR2 as ANQGSEA. The CDR3 sequence is 13 residues long.